This TCR beta chain is from a study of OX40 agonist ivuxolimab in advanced cancers. In the study overall: The dose-escalation group included hepatocellular carcinoma, melanoma, renal cell carcinoma and head and neck cancer. A partial response was reached by three patients: one with hepatocellular carcinoma and two with cutaneous melanoma.

In the case of this clone: Its antigen remains unidentified.

The germline V gene encodes CDR1 SGHDT and CDR2 YYEEEE. This CDR3 is built from 12 residues. Trimming removed 5 bases at V and 4 bases at J, with 6 bases between. Notes on the study in general: Those patients achieving a partial response at 0.1-3.0 mg/kg showed among the lowest clonal expansion. Both CD4+ and CD8+ T cell populations in blood had undergone clonal expansion by week 6 at 0.1 to 3.0 mg/kg.

Data came from immunoSEQ multiplex PCR; TCRdb stores just in-frame clones and leaves some out. The data show about 66,000 clones, roughly four fifths seen once. This chain joins TRBV5-6 and TRBJ2-2; TRBD2 might be the D (5 bases). This receptor was identified in an adult with an advanced solid tumor such as melanoma, head and neck, liver or kidney cancer. This specimen consisted of CD4+ or CD8+ T cells sorted from blood, obtained in a trial of the OX40 agonist ivuxolimab. The CDR3 protein is CASRLGTGELFF. The CDR3 bases are TGTGCCAGCAGACTAGGCACCGGGGAGCTGTTTTTT.